The 27 T cell receptor beta chains below all came from one sample that was sequenced in a study of T-cell reconstitution after alpha-beta-depleted transplantation in children. Unique molecular identifiers were incorporated into the prepared TCRbeta library. TCRdb processed the PCR reads anew with MiXCR; each CDR3 protein has one entry. The table records 300,000 to 400,000 distinct CDR3 sequences, roughly 13% of them present only once. Sequencing used PBMCs, obtained from the stem cell graft. The receptors come from a human donor who donated a stem cell graft to a child with Fanconi anemia.

The table lists this clonotype with many counts. This chain joins TRBV6-6 and TRBJ2-1; tentative D call: TRBD1 (5 bases). The CDR3 runs to 12 residues. Germline CDR1 and CDR2: MNHNY and SVGAGI (reference sequence). Trimming cost V 5 bases and J 8 bases, with 10 bases left between them. The CDR3 sequence is CASSDQGDEQFF. CDR3 nucleotide sequence: TGTGCCAGCAGTGATCAGGGCGATGAGCAGTTCTTC.

The chain recombines TRBV11-2 with TRBJ2-2, with TRBD1 matching 8 bases. Losses at the gene ends were 5 bases for V and 5 bases for J; bases not matched to a gene: 19. This CDR3 has 19 residues. The germline V gene has CDR1 SGHAT and CDR2 FQNNGV. CDR3 protein: CASSPGRTGKSQRTGELFF. The CDR3 DNA is TGTGCCAGCAGCCCAGGGCGGACAGGGAAATCCCAAAGAACCGGGGAGCTGTTTTTT.

This clonotype was detected only a few times. The genes are TRBV25-1 and TRBJ2-5; TRBD1 matches 11 bases. The V gene end was trimmed by 6 bases and the J gene end by 7 bases; junction bases not matched to a gene: 4. Germline CDR1 MGHDK, CDR2 SYGVNS. This CDR3 spans 13 amino acids. The CDR3 protein is CASRGQGAATQYF. DNA of the CDR3: TGTGCCAGCAGAGGACAGGGGGCAGCGACCCAGTACTTC.

The J gene is TRBJ1-2, the V gene TRBV5-1; perhaps TRBD1 as D (5 bases). Trimming cost V 4 bases and J 7 bases, with 23 bases left between them. The CDR3 runs 16 residues. The germline CDR1 and CDR2 sequences are SGHRS and YFSETQ. The CDR3 DNA follows: TGCGCCAGCAGCCTAGACAGTCCCAAGGGGCGGAGTGGCTACACCTTC. It encodes CASSLDSPKGRSGYTF.

V usage is TRBV6-2 or TRBV6-3 and J usage is TRBJ2-7, with D tentatively TRBD1 (5 bases). This CDR3 is 12 amino acids long. V was shortened by 7 bases and J by 3 bases, with 10 bases between the two germline ends. Germline loops: CDR1 MNHEY, CDR2 SVGEGT. CDR3 coding DNA: TGTGCCAGCAAACCAGGGAACTACGAGCAGTACTTC. Its protein product is CASKPGNYEQYF.

Ten or more counts support this clonotype. The chain couples TRBV24-1 to TRBJ1-4; D uncertain. Per germline, CDR1 KGHDR and CDR2 SFDVKD. With 4 bases removed from V and 5 bases from J, the gap between germline ends came to 10 bases. This CDR3 is built from 14 residues. The CDR3 DNA follows: TGTGCCACCAGTGACTCCGCTACGAATGAAAAACTGTTTTTT. It specifies CATSDSATNEKLFF.

This clonotype has a handful of counts. J is TRBJ2-5 and V is TRBV11-1; maybe TRBD2 (7 bases). V lost 2 bases, J lost 2 bases, and 12 bases lay in between. Germline V CDR1 and CDR2: SGHAT, FQDESV (reference sequence). The CDR3 is 15 amino acids. CDR3: CASSLRGALQETQYF. The CDR3 nucleotides read TGTGCCAGCAGCTTACGGGGGGCCCTGCAAGAGACCCAGTACTTC.

This clonotype turned up a few times. V is TRBV5-4 and J is TRBJ2-1; the match to TRBD2 covers 7 bases. The junction had 15 bases not matched to a gene; V was cut back by 4 bases and J by 8 bases. CDR1 is SGHNT, CDR2 YYREEE, per germline (reference sequence). CDR3 size: 16 residues. CDR3 protein: CASSTPPKGLSHEQFF. CDR3 DNA sequence: TGTGCCAGCAGCACCCCACCCAAGGGACTATCCCATGAGCAGTTCTTC.

This clonotype appeared a few times. The rearrangement joins TRBV5-1 to TRBJ1-1; 8 nucleotides line up with TRBD1. Trimming removed 4 bases from V and 3 bases from J; junction bases left unmatched: 8. The germline V gene encodes CDR1 SGHRS and CDR2 YFSETQ. The CDR3 has 15 residues. Written as DNA, the CDR3 is TGCGCCAGCAGCCAGGACAGGGTTGGGTACACTGAAGCTTTCTTT. This gives the protein CASSQDRVGYTEAFF.

This clonotype was observed once. The chain combines TRBV5-1 with TRBJ1-2; the match to TRBD1 covers 7 bases. CDR1 and CDR2 from the germline V gene are SGHRS and YFSETQ. Trimming removed 2 bases from V and 6 bases from J; junction bases left unmatched: 7. The CDR3 is 14 amino acids. CDR3 region: CASSFRTGEDGYTF. The CDR3 region has the DNA TGCGCCAGCAGCTTCAGGACAGGCGAGGATGGCTACACCTTC.

In this sample, this clonotype turned up many times. The chain recombines TRBV11-2 with TRBJ1-1, with D uncertain. V gave up 3 bases and J gave up 0 bases, with 11 bases separating them. Germline-derived CDR1 and CDR2 are SGHAT and FQNNGV. The CDR3 covers 15 residues. CDR3 sequence: CASSLAGSMNTEAFF. For the CDR3, the DNA is TGTGCCAGCAGCTTGGCGGGGTCCATGAACACTGAAGCTTTCTTT.

This chain uses TRBV4-3 with TRBJ2-2, with 10 bases fitting TRBD2. Germline loops: CDR1 LGHNA, CDR2 YSLEER. The trim removed 0 bases at V and 4 bases at J, leaving 8 bases unmatched. The CDR3 has 18 amino acids. The CDR3 spells CASSQDPAGGPSTGELFF. The DNA for the CDR3 is TGCGCCAGCAGCCAAGACCCAGCGGGGGGGCCCAGCACCGGGGAGCTGTTTTTT.

This clonotype was counted ten times or more. The rearrangement joins TRBV5-1 to TRBJ2-7; D remains unclear. This CDR3 spans 16 amino acids. V was cut by 5 bases and J by 3 bases, with 21 bases left in between. In germline, CDR1 is SGHRS, CDR2 YFSETQ. CDR3 protein: CASRPDLSSFYYEQYV. The DNA for the CDR3 is TGCGCCAGCAGACCCGATCTATCCTCGTTCTACTACGAGCAGTACGTC.

This clonotype was counted only a few times. The chain uses TRBV5-1 and TRBJ1-1, with D unclear. In germline, CDR1 is SGHRS, CDR2 YFSETQ. This CDR3 is 14 amino acids long. V shed 0 bases and J shed 7 bases, with 13 bases lying between them. The CDR3 coding sequence is TGCGCCAGCAGCTTGGTTTTAGGAGCGGGTGAAGCTTTCTTT. It codes for CASSLVLGAGEAFF.

There are many counts of this clonotype. The J gene is TRBJ1-1, the V gene TRBV7-9; D gene unclear. The CDR3 extends over 14 amino acids. V lost 2 bases and J lost 2, with 9 bases in between. CDR1 and CDR2 from the germline V gene are SEHNR and FQNEAQ (reference sequence). The CDR3 bases are TGTGCCAGCAGCTTACCGGGCCTCAACACTGAAGCTTTCTTT. Protein product: CASSLPGLNTEAFF. Looking up the rest from reference TRBV7-9 and TRBJ1-1 gives the full variable domain: DTGVSQNPRHKITKRGQNVTFRCDPISEHNRLYWYRQTLGQGPEFLTYFQNEAQLEKSRLLSDRFSAERPKGSFSTLEIQRTEQGDSAMYLCASSLPGLNTEAFFGQGTRLTVV.

CDR3 nucleotides: TGTGCCAGCAGCCAAGATCCGATCTATGGCTACACCTTC. Translating gives CASSQDPIYGYTF. This sequence joins TRBV4-2 and TRBJ1-2, with no clear D. Germline V gives CDR1 LGHNA, CDR2 YNFKEQ. The V and J ends lost 0 bases and 4 bases respectively, with 6 bases between them. This CDR3 has 13 residues.

A few counts support this clonotype. This sequence joins TRBV12-3 or TRBV12-4 and TRBJ1-2; D call uncertain. The V and J ends lost 0 bases and 9 bases respectively, with 14 bases between them. CDR3 length: 14 residues. The CDR3 nucleotides read TGTGCCAGCAGTTTAGCGAGGGTTGACGCACGCTACACCTTC. Residues: CASSLARVDARYTF.

In its sample, this clonotype was seen a few times. The chain employs TRBV7-9 and TRBJ1-1, with 7 bases fitting TRBD1. V shed 2 bases and J 5 bases; nucleotides not matched to a gene: 11. The CDR3 contains 16 residues. In germline, CDR1 is SEHNR, CDR2 FQNEAQ (reference sequence). The CDR3 loop reads CASSLSQGGFGTEAFF. CDR3 in DNA: TGTGCCAGCAGCTTAAGCCAGGGGGGATTCGGAACTGAAGCTTTCTTT.

The chain carries TRBV6-2 or TRBV6-3 and TRBJ2-7; D is uncertain. Germline assignment: CDR1 MNHEY and CDR2 SVGEGT. There are 12 residues in the CDR3. The germline V and J ends were trimmed by 6 bases and 3 bases, with 9 bases remaining between them. The CDR3 coding sequence is TGTGCCAGCAGCTCAGTGGTCTACGAGCAGTACGTC. Translation gives CASSSVVYEQYV.

V gene TRBV18 combines with J gene TRBJ2-7, with D perhaps matching TRBD2 (5 bases). The CDR3 contains 14 residues. Between the trimmed V and J ends, which lost 6 bases and 2 bases, there was a span of 14 bases. From germline, CDR1 is KGHSH and CDR2 LQKENI. CDR3 bases: TGTGCCAGCTCGCTTGATCCCGGGGCCTACGAGCAGTACTTC. Amino acid sequence: CASSLDPGAYEQYF.

This clonotype was picked up a small number of times. V and J are TRBV20-1 and TRBJ2-1; 13 nucleotides line up with TRBD2. In germline, CDR1 is DFQATT, CDR2 SNEGSKA (reference sequence). V dropped 1 base and J dropped 8; count of bases not matched to a gene: 5. The CDR3 is made up of 15 amino acids. The CDR3 here is CSARGLAGGRDEQFF. CDR3 in DNA: TGCAGTGCTAGAGGACTAGCGGGGGGACGCGATGAGCAGTTCTTC.

This rearrangement joins TRBV7-9 to TRBJ1-3; D unclear. The V gene lost 6 bases and the J gene lost 0 bases, with 6 bases spanning the gap. The CDR3 is made up of 13 amino acids. Germline CDR1 SEHNR, CDR2 FQNEAQ (reference sequence). The CDR3 DNA reads as TGTGCCAGCAGGATCAGCTCTGGAAACACCATATATTTT. Encoded protein: CASRISSGNTIYF.

The gene calls are TRBV28 and TRBJ1-3, with D unclear. CDR1 and CDR2 from the germline V gene are MDHEN and SYDVKM. The CDR3 spans 16 residues. Deletions cut 3 bases from V and 4 bases from J, with 16 bases between. The CDR3 DNA is TGTGCCAGCAGTTTTGGGCAGGCCGGCCTCGGAAACACCATATATTTT. It yields the protein CASSFGQAGLGNTIYF.

This clonotype occurred many times. V is TRBV4-2 and J is TRBJ1-1; TRBD1 aligns across 7 bases. The CDR3 consists of 14 residues. V shed 4 bases, J shed 1 base, and the junction held 3 bases outside the gene matches. Germline loops: CDR1 LGHNA, CDR2 YNFKEQ. The CDR3 DNA follows: TGTGCCAGCAGCCTGGGACAGAGGAACACTGAAGCTTTCTTT. This encodes CASSLGQRNTEAFF.

This chain joins TRBV10-3 and TRBJ1-1; D gene uncertain. This CDR3 spans 17 amino acids. Trimming took off 3 bases at V and 2 bases at J, with 19 bases between the two ends. Germline values: CDR1 ENHRY, CDR2 SYGVKD. The CDR3 bases are TGTGCCATCAGTGACCACCGGGTCGGCGATGGTAACACTGAAGCTTTCTTT. It is translated as CAISDHRVGDGNTEAFF.

The chain has TRBV12-3 or TRBV12-4 and TRBJ1-1; D unresolved. The CDR3 covers 13 residues. Trimming pared 4 bases from V and 8 bases from J, leaving 14 bases between. CDR3 region: CASSWSPVTEAFF. The DNA for the CDR3 is TGTGCCAGCAGTTGGTCCCCGGTAACGGAAGCTTTCTTT.

This clonotype has only a few counts. V and J are TRBV5-1 and TRBJ2-1; 11 bases map to TRBD1. Trimming took 1 base from V and 6 from J; bases not matched to a gene: 9. The germline CDR1 and CDR2 sequences are SGHRS and YFSETQ. This CDR3 has 17 amino acids. The CDR3: CASSLSPPGTGGNEQFF. DNA for the CDR3: TGCGCCAGCAGCTTGTCTCCCCCCGGGACAGGGGGCAATGAGCAGTTCTTC. Full variable domain (rest looked up from reference TRBV5-1 and TRBJ2-1): KAGVTQTPRYLIKTRGQQVTLSCSPISGHRSVSWYQQTPGQGLQFLFEYFSETQRNKGNFPGRFSGRQFSNSRSEMNVSTLELGDSALYLCASSLSPPGTGGNEQFFGPGTRLTVL.